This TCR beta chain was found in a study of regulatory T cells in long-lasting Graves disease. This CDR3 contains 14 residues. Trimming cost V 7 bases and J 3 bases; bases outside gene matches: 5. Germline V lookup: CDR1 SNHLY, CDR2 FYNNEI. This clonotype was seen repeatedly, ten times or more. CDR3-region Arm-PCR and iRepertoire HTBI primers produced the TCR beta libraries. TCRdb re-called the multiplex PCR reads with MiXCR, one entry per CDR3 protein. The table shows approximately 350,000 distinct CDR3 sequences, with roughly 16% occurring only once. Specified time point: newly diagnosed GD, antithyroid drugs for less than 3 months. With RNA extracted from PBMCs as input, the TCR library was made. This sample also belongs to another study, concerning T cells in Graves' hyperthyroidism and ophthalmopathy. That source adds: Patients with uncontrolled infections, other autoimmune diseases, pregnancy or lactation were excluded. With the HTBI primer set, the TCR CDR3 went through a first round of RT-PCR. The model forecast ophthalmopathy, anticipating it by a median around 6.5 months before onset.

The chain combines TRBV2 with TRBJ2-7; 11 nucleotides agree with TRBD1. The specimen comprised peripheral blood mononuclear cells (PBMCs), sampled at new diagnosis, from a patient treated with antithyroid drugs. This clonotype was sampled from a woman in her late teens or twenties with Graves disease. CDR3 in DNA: TGTGCCAGCACCGCCGGGACAGGGGGCTACGAGCAGTACTTC. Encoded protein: CASTAGTGGYEQYF.